Presented here are 12 T cell receptor beta chains from one specimen sequenced in a study of CD8 T cells in Susac syndrome. With random hexamers, roughly 0.45 to 1 ug RNA was reverse transcribed. TCRdb re-called the immunoSEQ multiplex PCR reads through MiXCR, storing one row per CDR3 protein. The table has about 73,000 distinct CDR3 sequences, approximately 94% seen once. Sample: CD8+ T cells from PBMCs. Receptors were obtained from a human donor with multiple sclerosis.

The rearrangement uses TRBV9 and TRBJ1-1; no definite D call. The CDR3 length is 15 residues. Germline lookup yields CDR1 SGDLS and CDR2 YYNGEE. The V end lost 0 bases, the J end lost 0 bases, and 9 bases lay between the germline ends. The CDR3 bases are TGTGCCAGCAGCGTAGAGCCGGGAGTGAACACTGAAGCTTTCTTT. Protein product: CASSVEPGVNTEAFF.

The J gene is TRBJ2-7, the V gene TRBV29-1; D is uncertain. Between the trimmed V and J ends, which lost 6 bases and 7 bases, there was a span of 13 bases. The CDR3 is made up of 11 amino acids. Germline-derived CDR1 and CDR2 are SQVTM and ANQGSEA. CDR3 nucleotides: TGCAGCGTAGAGAAGCTTGGGGAGCAGTACTTC. It specifies CSVEKLGEQYF.

The count of this clonotype is one. The chain recombines TRBV5-1 with TRBJ2-7; tentatively, D is TRBD1 (6 bases). V was clipped by 0 bases and J by 2 bases, with 12 bases between them. CDR3 length: 15 residues. The V gene's germline CDR1 is SGHRS and CDR2 YFSETQ. The chain's CDR3 is CASSLVPGVTYEQYF. For the CDR3, the DNA is TGCGCCAGCAGCTTGGTACCAGGGGTTACCTACGAGCAGTACTTC. Full variable domain (missing parts from reference TRBV5-1 and TRBJ2-7): KAGVTQTPRYLIKTRGQQVTLSCSPISGHRSVSWYQQTPGQGLQFLFEYFSETQRNKGNFPGRFSGRQFSNSRSEMNVSTLELGDSALYLCASSLVPGVTYEQYFGPGTRLTVT.

V gene TRBV7-9 combines with J gene TRBJ2-1, with TRBD2 identical over 14 bases. CDR1 and CDR2 from the germline V gene are SEHNR and FQNEAQ (reference sequence). The V segment lost 4 bases and the J segment 3 bases; nucleotides outside the gene matches: 2. This CDR3 region has 16 residues. The CDR3 DNA reads TGTGCCAGCAGCTCGACTAGCGGGGGGGACTACAATGAGCAGTTCTTC. It specifies CASSSTSGGDYNEQFF.

J is TRBJ2-2 and V is TRBV27; D possibly corresponds to TRBD2 (6 bases). The ends were cut back, 5 bases at V and 5 bases at J, with 18 bases in the middle. CDR1 and CDR2 from the germline V gene are MNHEY and SMNVEV (reference sequence). CDR3 size: 16 residues. CDR3 loop: CASSPGTHTTTGELFF. CDR3 in DNA: TGTGCCAGCAGTCCTGGGACTCACACGACTACCGGGGAGCTGTTTTTT.

J is TRBJ1-5 and V is TRBV23-1; the D gene is possibly TRBD1 (6 bases). TRBV23-1 is identified as an open reading frame with a role that is uncertain. The CDR3 spans 14 residues. Trimming cost V 6 bases and J 7 bases, with 16 bases left between them. The CDR3 region has the DNA TGCGCCAGCAGCCAAACAGGGCTCGAACAGCCCCAGCATTTT. Its translation: CASSQTGLEQPQHF.

V gene TRBV3-1 combines with J gene TRBJ2-7; D may be TRBD1 (6 bases). Between the trimmed V and J ends, which lost 5 bases and 3 bases, there was a span of 20 bases. Germline assignment: CDR1 LGHDT and CDR2 YNNKEL (reference sequence). This CDR3 is built from 16 residues. The CDR3 region has the DNA TGTGCCAGCAGCAACCGGGACACAGGGTCTCACTACGAGCAGTACTTC. Translating gives CASSNRDTGSHYEQYF.

This chain uses TRBV14 with TRBJ1-2; D gene unclear. Germline lookup yields CDR1 SGHDN and CDR2 FVKESK. Trimming shortened V by 1 base and J by 4 bases, and 13 bases separated the two germline ends. This CDR3 has 15 residues. The CDR3 region has the DNA TGTGCCAGCAGCCAAGCTCTCGGCCTCGGCTATGGCTACACCTTC. This encodes CASSQALGLGYGYTF.

The chain is built from TRBV13 and TRBJ1-1, with TRBD1 matching over 8 bases. The V and J ends lost 1 base and 6 bases, in that order; junction bases with no gene match: 4. The CDR3 runs 14 residues. The germline V gene has CDR1 PRHDT and CDR2 FYEKMQ (reference sequence). CDR3 amino acids: CASSLARGHAEAFF. CDR3 DNA: TGTGCCAGCAGCTTAGCCAGGGGGCACGCTGAAGCTTTCTTT.

The V call is TRBV5-6, the J call TRBJ2-5; 7 nucleotides line up with TRBD1. CDR1 and CDR2 from the germline V gene are SGHDT and YYEEEE. CDR3 length: 15 residues. Trimming removed 4 bases from V and 5 bases from J; junction bases left unmatched: 11. Written as DNA, the CDR3 is TGTGCCAGCAGCACCCCGACAGGGACCTTGGAGACCCAGTACTTC. It codes for CASSTPTGTLETQYF. The variable domain in full, with the rest retrieved from reference TRBV5-6 and TRBJ2-5, is DAGVTQSPTHLIKTRGQQVTLRCSPKSGHDTVSWYQQALGQGPQFIFQYYEEEERQRGNFPDRFSGHQFPNYSSELNVNALLLGDSALYLCASSTPTGTLETQYFGPGTRLLVL.

The genes are TRBV20-1 and TRBJ1-2; D gene uncertain. Per the germline V gene, CDR1 is DFQATT and CDR2 is SNEGSKA (reference sequence). The CDR3 loop spans 14 amino acids. V was pared by 1 base and J by 4 bases, with 13 bases between. CDR3 protein: CSARAQGESYGYTF. CDR3 sequence (DNA): TGCAGTGCTAGAGCCCAAGGAGAGTCCTATGGCTACACCTTC.

The chain has TRBV6-5 and TRBJ1-5, with TRBD1 as a possible D gene (5 bases). CDR1 is MNHEY, CDR2 SVGAGI, per germline. The CDR3 is 14 amino acids. V was trimmed by 6 bases and J by 3 bases, leaving 12 bases between them. CDR3: CASRGTRANQPQHF. CDR3 sequence (DNA): TGTGCCAGCAGGGGGACCCGGGCCAATCAGCCCCAGCATTTT.